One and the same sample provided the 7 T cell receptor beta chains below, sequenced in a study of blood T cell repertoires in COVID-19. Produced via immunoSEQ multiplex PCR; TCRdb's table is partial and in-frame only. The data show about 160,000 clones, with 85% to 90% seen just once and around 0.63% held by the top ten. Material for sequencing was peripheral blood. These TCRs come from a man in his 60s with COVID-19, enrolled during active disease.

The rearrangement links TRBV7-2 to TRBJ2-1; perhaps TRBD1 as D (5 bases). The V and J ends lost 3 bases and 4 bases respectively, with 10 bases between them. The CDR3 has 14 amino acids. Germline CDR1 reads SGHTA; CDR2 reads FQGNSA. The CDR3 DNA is TGTGCCAGCAGCTTGCCAGGGATTTACAATGAGCAGTTCTTC. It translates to CASSLPGIYNEQFF.

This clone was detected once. The CDR3 loop is CSVEDYRDSTYEQYF. The CDR3 DNA follows: TGCAGCGTTGAAGATTACCGGGACAGTACCTACGAGCAGTACTTC. The chain is built from TRBV29-1 and TRBJ2-7; TRBD1 agrees at 7 bases. CDR3 length: 15 amino acids. Germline CDR1 SQVTM, CDR2 ANQGSEA. The junction had 7 bases not matched to a gene; V was cut back by 0 bases and J by 2 bases.

CDR3 residues: CAWSKVGQNNSPLHF. CDR3 bases: TGTGCCTGGAGTAAAGTGGGACAGAATAATTCACCCCTCCACTTT. The rearrangement links TRBV30 to TRBJ1-6, with 7 bases aligning to TRBD1. CDR3 length: 15 residues. Germline trimming cut 2 bases from V and 5 bases from J; bases unmatched to any gene: 6. The germline V gene has CDR1 GTSNPN and CDR2 SVGIG (reference sequence).

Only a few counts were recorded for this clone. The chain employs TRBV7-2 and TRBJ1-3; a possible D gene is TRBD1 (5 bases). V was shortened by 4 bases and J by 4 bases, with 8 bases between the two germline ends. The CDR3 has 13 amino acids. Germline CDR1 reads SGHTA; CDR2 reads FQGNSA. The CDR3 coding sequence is TGTGCCAGCAGCTCCGGACACGGAAACACCATATATTTT. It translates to CASSSGHGNTIYF. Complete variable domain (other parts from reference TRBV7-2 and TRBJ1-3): GAGVSQSPSNKVTEKGKDVELRCDPISGHTALYWYRQSLGQGLEFLIYFQGNSAPDKSGLPSDRFSAERTGGSVSTLTIQRTQQEDSAVYLCASSSGHGNTIYFGEGSWLTVV.

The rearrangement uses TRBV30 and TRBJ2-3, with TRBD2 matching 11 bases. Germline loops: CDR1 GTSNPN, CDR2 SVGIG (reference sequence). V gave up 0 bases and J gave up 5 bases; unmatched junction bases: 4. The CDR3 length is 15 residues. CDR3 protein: CAWSVLAGERDTQYF. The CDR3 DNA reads TGTGCCTGGAGTGTACTAGCGGGAGAGAGAGATACGCAGTATTTT.

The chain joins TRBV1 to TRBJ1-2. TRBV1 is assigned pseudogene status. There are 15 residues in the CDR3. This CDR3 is CTRTGVRDGEYGYTF. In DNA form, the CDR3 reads TGCACCAGGACGGGGGTGCGAGACGGGGAATATGGCTACACCTTC.

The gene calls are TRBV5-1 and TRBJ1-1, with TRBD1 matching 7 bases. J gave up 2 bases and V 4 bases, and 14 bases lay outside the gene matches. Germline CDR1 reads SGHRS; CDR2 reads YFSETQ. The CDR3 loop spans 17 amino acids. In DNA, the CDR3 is TGCGCCAGCAGCCCGGACAGGATGGGACCAGGAAACACTGAAGCTTTCTTT. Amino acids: CASSPDRMGPGNTEAFF.